Listed here is a single TCR beta chain. As yet, its antigen is unknown. Attachment of unique molecular identifiers was made to individual cDNA molecules. Using its own MiXCR run on the 5' RACE reads, TCRdb lists one record per CDR3 protein. Found here are around 67,000 distinct CDR3 sequences, roughly 12% of them singletons; the top ten hold 5% to 7.5%. CDR3 length: 12 amino acids. V was cut by 7 bases and J by 2 bases, with 12 bases left in between. Germline V gene data show CDR1 as SQVTM and CDR2 as ANQGSEA. The entry originates in a study of early T cells in non-severe SARS-CoV-2 infection. Study details: Chains stayed unpaired after sequencing of bulk RNA from unsorted whole blood.

General study results and limits: VDJdb matches were skewed toward anti-spike CD8 T cell responses.

The sequence was obtained from an adult who was a healthcare worker with PCR-confirmed SARS-CoV-2 infection or an uninfected control (not recorded which). The rearrangement uses TRBV29-1 and TRBJ2-7, with a possible D match to TRBD1 (5 bases). What was sequenced was whole blood. The DNA of the CDR3 is TGCAGCGGGCTTACAGGTCCCTACGAGCAGTACTTC. Its protein product is CSGLTGPYEQYF.